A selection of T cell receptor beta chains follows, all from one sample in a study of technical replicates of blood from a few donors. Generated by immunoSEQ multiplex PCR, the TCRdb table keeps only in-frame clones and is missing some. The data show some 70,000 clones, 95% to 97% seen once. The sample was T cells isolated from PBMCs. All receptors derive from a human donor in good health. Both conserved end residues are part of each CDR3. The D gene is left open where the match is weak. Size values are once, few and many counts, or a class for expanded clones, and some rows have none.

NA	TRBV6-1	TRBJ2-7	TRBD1	TGTGCCAGCAGTGACGACAGGGCAGGACCAACATCCTACGAGCAGTACTTC	CASSDDRAGPTSYEQYF
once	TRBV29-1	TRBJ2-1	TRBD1	TGCAGCGTCCGGGACAGGTTCTACAATGAGCAGTTCTTC	CSVRDRFYNEQFF
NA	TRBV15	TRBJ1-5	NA	TGTGCCACCAGCAGAGATACGGCAGGGGCCCAGCCCCAGCATTTT	CATSRDTAGAQPQHF
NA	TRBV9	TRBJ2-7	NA	TGTGCCAGCAGCGCCGGAGGTATATCCTACGAGCAGTACTTC	CASSAGGISYEQYF
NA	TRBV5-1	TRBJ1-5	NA	TGCGCCAGCAGCTTGACAGGGATGGGTCAGCCCCAGCATTTT	CASSLTGMGQPQHF
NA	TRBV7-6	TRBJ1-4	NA	TGTGCCAGCAGCTTATGGACAGATGAAAAACTGTTTTTT	CASSLWTDEKLFF
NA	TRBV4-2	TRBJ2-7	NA	TGTGCCAGCAGCCAAGTGGTTCCTACCGAGCAGTACTTC	CASSQVVPTEQYF
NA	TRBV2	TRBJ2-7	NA	TGTGCCAGCAGTCCCTGGCAGGTCAAACACGAGCAGTACTTC	CASSPWQVKHEQYF
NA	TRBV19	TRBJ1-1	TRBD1	TGTGCCAGTAATGGACAGGGGTTCACTGAAGCTTTCTTT	CASNGQGFTEAFF
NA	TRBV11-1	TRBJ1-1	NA	TGTGCCGGGTCCCGGGGGATGAACACTGAAGCTTTCTTT	CAGSRGMNTEAFF
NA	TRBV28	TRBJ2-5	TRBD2	TGTGCCAGCAGCCCCGGGACTAGCGGGAGGGAGCAGACCCAGTACTTC	CASSPGTSGREQTQYF
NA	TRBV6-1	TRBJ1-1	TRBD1	TGTGCCAGGGTCCAGACAGGGGCTGAAGCTTTCTTT	CARVQTGAEAFF
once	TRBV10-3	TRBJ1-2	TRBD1	TGTGCCATCAGTGATGGACAGGGCGGGGGATATGGCTACACCTTC	CAISDGQGGGYGYTF
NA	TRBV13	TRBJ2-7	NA	TGTGCCAGCAGCTTAGCCCGGACTCAAGAGCAGTACTTC	CASSLARTQEQYF
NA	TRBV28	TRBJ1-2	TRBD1	TGTGCCAGCAGTCCTCCCCCCGGGACAGGGGGCTATGGCTACACCTTC	CASSPPPGTGGYGYTF
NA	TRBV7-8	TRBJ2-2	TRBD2	TGTGCCAGCAGCACCCCTCCGGGACTAGCGCGAACCGGGGAGCTGTTTTTT	CASSTPPGLARTGELFF
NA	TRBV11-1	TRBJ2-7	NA	TGTGCCAGCAGCCCCCTACCCCTAGGCTACTACGAGCAGTACTTC	CASSPLPLGYYEQYF
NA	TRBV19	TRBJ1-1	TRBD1	TGTGCCAGTAGTATGTTAGGGACAGCATACCTTAACACTGAAGCTTTCTTT	CASSMLGTAYLNTEAFF
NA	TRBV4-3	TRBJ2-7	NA	TGCGCCAGCAGCCAACAATCGGGGCAGGGGTACGAGCAGTACTTC	CASSQQSGQGYEQYF
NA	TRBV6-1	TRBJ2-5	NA	TGTGCCAGCAGATTTACCGCAGGGGGAGGAGAGACCCAGTACTTC	CASRFTAGGGETQYF
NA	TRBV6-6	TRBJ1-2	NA	TGTGCCAGCAGTTATATAGGGGTAAACTATGGCTACACCTTC	CASSYIGVNYGYTF
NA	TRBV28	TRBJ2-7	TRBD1	TGTGCCAGCAAGAACCCCGGGACAGGGTATTCAGGCGAGCAGTACTTC	CASKNPGTGYSGEQYF
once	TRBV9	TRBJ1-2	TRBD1	TGTGCCAGCAGCGTAGCCCTCTCGGCTCAGGGGGATGGCTACACCTTC	CASSVALSAQGDGYTF
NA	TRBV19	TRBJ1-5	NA	TGTGCCAGTAGTCCCCCAAATCAGCCCCAGCATTTT	CASSPPNQPQHF
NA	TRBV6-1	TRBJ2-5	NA	TGTGCCAGCAGTGAGACTAGTCTCGAGACCCAGTACTTC	CASSETSLETQYF
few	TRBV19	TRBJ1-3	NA	TGTGCCAGTACCCCTCGGCCGGGTGGGGGAAACACCATATATTTT	CASTPRPGGGNTIYF
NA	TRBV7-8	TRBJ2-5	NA	TGTGCCAGCAGCGCAGGGGCGGGTGGACTGAGCCGGGAGACCCAGTACTTC	CASSAGAGGLSRETQYF
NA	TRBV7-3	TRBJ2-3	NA	TGTGCCAGCAGCTTATACCCCCTCGAGGGCCCGACAGATACGCAGTATTTT	CASSLYPLEGPTDTQYF
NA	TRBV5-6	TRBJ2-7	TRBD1	TGTGCCAGCAGCTTTTCGCAGGGGGCGCGTTCCTACGAGCAGTACTTC	CASSFSQGARSYEQYF
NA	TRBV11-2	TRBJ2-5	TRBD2	TGTGCCAGCAGCTTGGGACTAGCTTGGGAGACCCAGTACTTC	CASSLGLAWETQYF
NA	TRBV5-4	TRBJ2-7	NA	TGTGCCAGCAGCTTGGAGCTCTCCTACGAGCAGTACTTC	CASSLELSYEQYF
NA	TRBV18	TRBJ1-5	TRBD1	TGTGCCAGCTCATCACAGGGGGCAGGGCAGCCCCAGCATTTT	CASSSQGAGQPQHF
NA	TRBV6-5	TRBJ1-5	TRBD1	TGTGCCAGCAGTATAGGGACAGGTAGCAATCAGCCCCAGCATTTT	CASSIGTGSNQPQHF
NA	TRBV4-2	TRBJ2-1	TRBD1	TGTGCCAGCAGCGCGGGACAGGGTAATGAGCAGTTCTTC	CASSAGQGNEQFF
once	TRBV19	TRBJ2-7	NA	TGTGCCAGCAGCAATCGGGGGAGCTCCTACGAGCAGTACTTC	CASSNRGSSYEQYF
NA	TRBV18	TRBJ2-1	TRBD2	TGTGCCAGCGAGATTAGCGGGAGGTCTCGTGAGCAGTTCTTC	CASEISGRSREQFF
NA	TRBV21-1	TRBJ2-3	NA	TGTGCCGGATCAAGAGAAGCGGGCTACACAGATACGCAGTATTTT	CAGSREAGYTDTQYF
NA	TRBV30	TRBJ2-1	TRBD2	TGTGCCTGGGCGGGACTAGGAAACAATGAGCAGTTCTTC	CAWAGLGNNEQFF
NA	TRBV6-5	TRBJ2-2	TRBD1	TGTGCCAGCAGCCAGGGGGCGCGAACCGGGGAGCTGTTTTTT	CASSQGARTGELFF
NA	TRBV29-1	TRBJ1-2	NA	TGCAGCGTTGAACGGGGAAAGGGCTACACCTTC	CSVERGKGYTF
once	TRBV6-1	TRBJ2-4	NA	TGTGCCAGCAGTGAACTAGCCAAAAACATTCAGTACTTC	CASSELAKNIQYF
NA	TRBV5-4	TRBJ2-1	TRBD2	TGTGCCAGCAGCGATGGACTAGCTGGGACTGAGCAGTTCTTC	CASSDGLAGTEQFF
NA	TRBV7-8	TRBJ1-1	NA	TGTGCCAGCAGCTCGGGGGGTTTTGAAGCTTTCTTT	CASSSGGFEAFF
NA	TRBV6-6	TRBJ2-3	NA	TGTGCCAGCAGTTATGCTGGCGATACGCAGTATTTT	CASSYAGDTQYF
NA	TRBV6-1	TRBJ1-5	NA	TGTGCCAGCAGTGATGGGGCAGATCAGCCCCAGCATTTT	CASSDGADQPQHF
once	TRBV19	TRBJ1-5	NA	TGTGCCAGTGCCCTGCGGACAGCTAATCAGCCCCAGCATTTT	CASALRTANQPQHF
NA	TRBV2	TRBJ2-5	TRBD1	TGTGCCAGCAGAGAGACAGGGGAAGAGACCCAGTACTTC	CASRETGEETQYF
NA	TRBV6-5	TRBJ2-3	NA	TGTGCCAGCAGTTCCACACTTACCCATAGCGCAGATACGCAGTATTTT	CASSSTLTHSADTQYF
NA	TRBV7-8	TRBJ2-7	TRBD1	TGTGCCAGCAGCGGCAGACAGGGGTCCCCTTCCTACGAGCAGTACTTC	CASSGRQGSPSYEQYF
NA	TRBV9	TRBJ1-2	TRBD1	TGTGCCAGCAGCGTACTACGGACAGGGTTCGATGGCTACACCTTC	CASSVLRTGFDGYTF
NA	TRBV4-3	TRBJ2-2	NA	TGCGCCAGCAGCCAAGAAACGGAACAGGGTTACACCGGGGAGCTGTTTTTT	CASSQETEQGYTGELFF
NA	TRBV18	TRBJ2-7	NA	TGTGCCAGCTCACCACCCCCCAGGTCCGACGAGCAGTACTTC	CASSPPPRSDEQYF
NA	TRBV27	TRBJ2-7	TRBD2	TGTGCCAGCAGTTTCCGGGAGGGTGCCTACGAGCAGTACTTC	CASSFREGAYEQYF
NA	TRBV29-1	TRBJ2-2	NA	TGCAGCGTTTCCGGGGGTTGGGCCGGGGAGCTGTTTTTT	CSVSGGWAGELFF